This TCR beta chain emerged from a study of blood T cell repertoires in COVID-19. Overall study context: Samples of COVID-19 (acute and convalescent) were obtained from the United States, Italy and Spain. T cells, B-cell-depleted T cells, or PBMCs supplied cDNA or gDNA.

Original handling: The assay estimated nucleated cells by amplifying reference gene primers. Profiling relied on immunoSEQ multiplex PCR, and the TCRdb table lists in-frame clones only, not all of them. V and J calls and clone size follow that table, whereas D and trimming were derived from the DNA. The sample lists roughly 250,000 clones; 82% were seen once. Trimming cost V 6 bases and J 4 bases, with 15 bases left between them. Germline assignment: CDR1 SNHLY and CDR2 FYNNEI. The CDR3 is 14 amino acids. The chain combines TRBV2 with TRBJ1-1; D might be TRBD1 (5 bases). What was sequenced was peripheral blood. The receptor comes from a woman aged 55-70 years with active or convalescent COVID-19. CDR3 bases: TGTGCCAGCAGATCCCCGGGAGGGACCACTGAAGCTTTCTTT. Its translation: CASRSPGGTTEAFF.